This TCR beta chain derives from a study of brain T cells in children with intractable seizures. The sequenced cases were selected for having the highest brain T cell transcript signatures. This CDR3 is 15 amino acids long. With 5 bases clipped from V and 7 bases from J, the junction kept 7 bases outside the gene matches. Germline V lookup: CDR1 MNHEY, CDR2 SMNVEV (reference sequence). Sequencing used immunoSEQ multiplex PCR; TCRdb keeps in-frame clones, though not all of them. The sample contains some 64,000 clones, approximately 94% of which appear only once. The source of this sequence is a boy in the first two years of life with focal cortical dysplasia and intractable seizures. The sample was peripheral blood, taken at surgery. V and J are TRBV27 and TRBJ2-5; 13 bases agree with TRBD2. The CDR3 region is CASSLGLAGEGTQYF. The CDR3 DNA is TGTGCCAGCAGTCTAGGACTAGCGGGGGAAGGGACCCAGTACTTC.